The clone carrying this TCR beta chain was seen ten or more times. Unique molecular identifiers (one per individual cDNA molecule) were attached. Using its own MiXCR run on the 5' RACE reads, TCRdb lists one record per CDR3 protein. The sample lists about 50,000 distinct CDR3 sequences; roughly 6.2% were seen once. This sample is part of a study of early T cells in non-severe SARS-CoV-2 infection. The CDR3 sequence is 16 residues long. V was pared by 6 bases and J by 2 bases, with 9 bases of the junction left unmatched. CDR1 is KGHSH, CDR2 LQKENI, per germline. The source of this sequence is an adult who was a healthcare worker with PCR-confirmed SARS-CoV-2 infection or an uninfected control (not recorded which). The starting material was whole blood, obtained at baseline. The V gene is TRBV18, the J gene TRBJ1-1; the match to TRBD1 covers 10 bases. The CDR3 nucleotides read TGTGCCAGCTCCCCTGGACAGGGGGGAATTAACACTGAAGCTTTCTTT. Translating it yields CASSPGQGGINTEAFF.